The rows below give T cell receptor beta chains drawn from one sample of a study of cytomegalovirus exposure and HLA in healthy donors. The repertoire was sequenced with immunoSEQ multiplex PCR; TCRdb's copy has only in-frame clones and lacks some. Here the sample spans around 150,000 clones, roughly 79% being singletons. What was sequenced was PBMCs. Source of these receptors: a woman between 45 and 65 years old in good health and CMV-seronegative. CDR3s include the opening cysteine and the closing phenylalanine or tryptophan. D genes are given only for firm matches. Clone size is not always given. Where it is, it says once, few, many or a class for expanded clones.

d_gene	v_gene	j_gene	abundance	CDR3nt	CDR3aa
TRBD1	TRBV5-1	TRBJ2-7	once	TGCGCCAGCAGCTCCCTGGGGACAGGGAAGTACGAGCAGTACTTC	CASSSLGTGKYEQYF
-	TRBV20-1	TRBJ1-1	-	TGCAGTGCTAGACAGACATACGAAGCTTTCTTT	CSARQTYEAFF
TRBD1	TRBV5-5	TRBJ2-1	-	TGTGCCAGCAGCAAAGACGGGACAGGGACGTACGGTGAGCAGTTCTTC	CASSKDGTGTYGEQFF
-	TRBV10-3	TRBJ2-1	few	TGTGCCATCAGTGAGTCTCGGGTAACAGGGGAGCAGTTCTTC	CAISESRVTGEQFF
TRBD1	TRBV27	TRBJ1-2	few	TGTGCCAGCAGTTTAAGAGGACAGGGTTTCTATGGCTACACCTTC	CASSLRGQGFYGYTF
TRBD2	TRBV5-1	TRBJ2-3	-	TGCGCCAGCAGGCCTAGCGGGACGTCTAGCACAGATACGCAGTATTTT	CASRPSGTSSTDTQYF
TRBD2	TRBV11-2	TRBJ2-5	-	TGTGCCAGCAGCTTAGGCGTAGCTAGCGGGACCCAAGAGACCCAGTACTTC	CASSLGVASGTQETQYF
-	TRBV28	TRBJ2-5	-	TGTGCCAGCAGTAACAGGGTTGGGGAGACCCAGTACTTC	CASSNRVGETQYF
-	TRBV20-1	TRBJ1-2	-	TGCAGTGCTAGAGGCCAGGAGGATTACACCTTC	CSARGQEDYTF
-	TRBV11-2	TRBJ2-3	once	TGTGCCAGCAGTTTCAACCACGGTGCAGATACGCAGTATTTT	CASSFNHGADTQYF
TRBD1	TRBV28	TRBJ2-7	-	TGTGCCAGCAGTTCCCTGGGAATATGGGGGACAGCGAACTCCTACGAGCAGTACTTC	CASSSLGIWGTANSYEQYF
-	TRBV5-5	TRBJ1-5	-	TGTGCCAGCAGCCCCGGGCCCGACAGATTCGGAGAGCCCCAGCATTTT	CASSPGPDRFGEPQHF
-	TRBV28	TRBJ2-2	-	TGTGCCAGCAGTCCAATGGACTGGAACACCGGGGAGCTGTTTTTT	CASSPMDWNTGELFF
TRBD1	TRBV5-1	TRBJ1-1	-	TGCGCCAGCAGCTCACAGGGGGCGGGTACTGAAGCTTTCTTT	CASSSQGAGTEAFF
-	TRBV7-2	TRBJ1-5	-	TGTGCCAGCAGCTTAGAACACGATAGCAATCAGCCCCAGCATTTT	CASSLEHDSNQPQHF
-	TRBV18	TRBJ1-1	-	TGTGCCAGCTCACCCTCCCCCAGGAACACTGAAGCTTTCTTT	CASSPSPRNTEAFF
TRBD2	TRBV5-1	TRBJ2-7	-	TGCGCCAGCAGCTTATCGACTAGCGGATCTTACGAGCAGTACTTC	CASSLSTSGSYEQYF
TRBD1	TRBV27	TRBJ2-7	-	TGTGCCAGCAGTACAGGGGGTAGATCTTACGAGCAGTACTTC	CASSTGGRSYEQYF
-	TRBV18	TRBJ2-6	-	TGTGCCAGCTCCCGGGATGAGGCTGGGGCCAACGTCCTGACTTTC	CASSRDEAGANVLTF
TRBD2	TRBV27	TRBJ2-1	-	TGTGCCAGCAGTTTTAAGGGTAGCGGGAGTTACAATGAGCAGTTCTTC	CASSFKGSGSYNEQFF
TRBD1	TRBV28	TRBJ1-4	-	TGTGCCAGCAGTTCACGCGACAGGGCTTTTAATGAAAAACTGTTTTTT	CASSSRDRAFNEKLFF
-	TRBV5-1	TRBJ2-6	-	TGCGCCAGCAGCGGTTACAGGGCTGGGGCCAACGTCCTGACTTTC	CASSGYRAGANVLTF
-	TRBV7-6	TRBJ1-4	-	TGTGCCAGCAGCGCTGGAACAGGGCGAGAGGAAAAACTGTTTTTT	CASSAGTGREEKLFF
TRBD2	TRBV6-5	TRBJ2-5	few	TGTGCCAGCAGTTCGGGACTAGCGGGAGACGGCGAGACCCAGTACTTC	CASSSGLAGDGETQYF
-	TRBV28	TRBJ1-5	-	TGTGCCAGCAGAACGACGGGGGGCTACAATCAGCCCCAGCATTTT	CASRTTGGYNQPQHF
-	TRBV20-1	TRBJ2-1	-	TGCAGTGCTGCAGGTAGGAATGAGCAGTTCTTC	CSAAGRNEQFF
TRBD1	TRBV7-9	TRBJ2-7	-	TGTGCCAGCAGCTTAGACCGGGACAGGGGCTACGAGCAGTACTTC	CASSLDRDRGYEQYF
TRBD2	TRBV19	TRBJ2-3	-	TGTGCCAGTGAAGCGGGAGTGGACACAGATACGCAGTATTTT	CASEAGVDTDTQYF
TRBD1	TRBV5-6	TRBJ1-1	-	TGTGCCAGCAGCCACAGGGGGCGCGAGGAGCACACTGAAGCTTTCTTT	CASSHRGREEHTEAFF
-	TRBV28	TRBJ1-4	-	TGTGCCAGCAGTTTCCCGGGGGGAGGGGTTGCAACTAATGAAAAACTGTTTTTT	CASSFPGGGVATNEKLFF
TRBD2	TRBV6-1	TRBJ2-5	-	TGTGCCAGCAGTGAAGCGCTTCTAGCGGCCTCACAAGAGACCCAGTACTTC	CASSEALLAASQETQYF
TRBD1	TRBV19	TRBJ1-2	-	TGTGCCAGTAGTTTGGACAGGGGGGGAGGCTACACCTTC	CASSLDRGGGYTF
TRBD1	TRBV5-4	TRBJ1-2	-	TGTGCCAGCAGCGCTACAGGGGTGAACTATGGCTACACCTTC	CASSATGVNYGYTF
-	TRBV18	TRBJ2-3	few	TGTGCCAGCTCACCCAACCAATTAGGCAAGGGGACGCAGTATTTT	CASSPNQLGKGTQYF
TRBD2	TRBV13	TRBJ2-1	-	TGTGCCAGCAGCTTAGCTAGCGGGGTGGAGCAGTTCTTC	CASSLASGVEQFF
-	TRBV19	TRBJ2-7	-	TGTGCCAGTAGTATGAGTGGCTACGAGCAGTACTTC	CASSMSGYEQYF
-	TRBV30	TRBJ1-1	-	TGTGCCTGGAGTGGGGCCGACGAAGCTTTCTTT	CAWSGADEAFF
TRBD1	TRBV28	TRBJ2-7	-	TGTGCCAGCACCCTCCGGGACAGTAGCACCTACGAGCAGTACTTC	CASTLRDSSTYEQYF
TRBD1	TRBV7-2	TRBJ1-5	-	TGTGCCAGCAGCCCGGACAGGGTAGGCCAGCCCCAGCATTTT	CASSPDRVGQPQHF
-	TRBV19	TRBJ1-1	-	TGTGCCAGTACCTTGGGACTGGAGAACACTGAAGCTTTCTTT	CASTLGLENTEAFF
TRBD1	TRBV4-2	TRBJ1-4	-	TGTGCCAGCAGCGCCAGAGGACAGGCAACTAATGAAAAACTGTTTTTT	CASSARGQATNEKLFF
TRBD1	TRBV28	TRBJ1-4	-	TGTGCCAGCAGTACCGGGACAGGGGGCCCTACAGCTAATGAAAAACTGTTTTTT	CASSTGTGGPTANEKLFF
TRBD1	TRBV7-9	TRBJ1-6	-	TGTTCCAGCAGCATAATCCCCGGGACAGGATATAATTCACCCCTCCACTTT	CSSSIIPGTGYNSPLHF
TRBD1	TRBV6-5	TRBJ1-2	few	TGTGCCAGCACGGGTGATCTCAGGGGGCGAGCGGGCTACACCTTC	CASTGDLRGRAGYTF
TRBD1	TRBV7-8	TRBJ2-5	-	TGTGCCAGCAGCCGGGGACAGGGGGCGTGGTGGGAGACCCAGTACTTC	CASSRGQGAWWETQYF
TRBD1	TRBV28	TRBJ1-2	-	TGTGCCAGCAGTTTATCGGGGACAGGGAGCTATGGCTACACCTTC	CASSLSGTGSYGYTF
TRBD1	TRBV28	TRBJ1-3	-	TGTGCCAGCGGGACAGCCGGCGGCTCTGGAAACACCATATATTTT	CASGTAGGSGNTIYF
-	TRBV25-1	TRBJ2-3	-	TGTGCCAGCAGTGAAGGGTCTGGGCTTTCCGGCACAGATACGCAGTATTTT	CASSEGSGLSGTDTQYF
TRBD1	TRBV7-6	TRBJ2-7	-	TGTGCCAGCAGCTTAGAGGGGGGGACAGGGGGCTACGAGCAGTACTTC	CASSLEGGTGGYEQYF
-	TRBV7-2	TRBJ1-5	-	TGTGCCAGCAGCCAGACGGGTGATAGCAATCAGCCCCAGCATTTT	CASSQTGDSNQPQHF
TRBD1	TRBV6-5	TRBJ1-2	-	TGTGCCAGCACACTCGACAGGGTCTATGGCTACACCTTC	CASTLDRVYGYTF
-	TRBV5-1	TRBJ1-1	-	TGCGCCAGCAGCTCAAGCTACTTT	CASSSSYF
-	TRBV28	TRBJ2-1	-	TGTGCCAGCAGTTTAAGTCCTAGGGGCATCGGTGAGCAGTTCTTC	CASSLSPRGIGEQFF
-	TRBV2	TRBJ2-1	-	TGTGCCAGCAGCCACGCCGGGGGGCAGTTCTTC	CASSHAGGQFF
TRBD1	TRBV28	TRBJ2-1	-	TGTGCCAGCAGTTTACTTGACAGGGATTACAATGAGCAGTTCTTC	CASSLLDRDYNEQFF
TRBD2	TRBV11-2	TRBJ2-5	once	TGTGCCAGCAGCTTATTACTAGCGGGGCAAGAGACCCAGTACTTC	CASSLLLAGQETQYF
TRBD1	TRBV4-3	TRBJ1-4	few	TGCGCCAGCAGCCAAGGATGGGGGACAGGGAATGAAAAACTGTTTTTT	CASSQGWGTGNEKLFF
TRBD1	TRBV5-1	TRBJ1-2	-	TGCGCCAGCAGCCTTCCGGGACAGGGGATCTATGGCTACACCTTC	CASSLPGQGIYGYTF
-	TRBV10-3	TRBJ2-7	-	TGTGCCATCAGTGAGTTAGGGGACTTCAACGAGCAGTACTTC	CAISELGDFNEQYF
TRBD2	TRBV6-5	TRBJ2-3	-	TGTGCCAGCAGTTACTCGGGGCTAGCGGGAGCAGATACGCAGTATTTT	CASSYSGLAGADTQYF